These 29 T cell receptor beta chains came from one sample sequenced in a study of control samples from healthy donors and cancer patients. TCRdb keeps only in-frame clones here, not all; method: immunoSEQ multiplex PCR. Among 100,000 to 150,000 clones listed, about 89% were seen once. Source material: blood. These receptors were obtained from a man aged 60 to 75 in good health.

This rearrangement joins TRBV5-6 to TRBJ1-1, with D unclear. The CDR3 contains 12 residues. The germline gives CDR1 SGHDT, CDR2 YYEEEE. V was trimmed by 0 bases and J by 7 bases, leaving 7 bases between them. CDR3 protein: CASSLAEDEAFF. In DNA, the CDR3 is TGTGCCAGCAGCTTGGCCGAAGATGAAGCTTTCTTT.

The gene calls are TRBV5-1 and TRBJ2-2, with 7 nucleotides matching TRBD2. J gave up 8 bases and V 0 bases, and 10 bases lay outside the gene matches. CDR1 and CDR2 from the germline V gene are SGHRS and YFSETQ. The CDR3 is made up of 16 amino acids. For the CDR3, the DNA is TGCGCCAGCAGCTTGGTAGAGCGGGGAATGGCAGGGGAGCTGTTTTTT. This sequence encodes CASSLVERGMAGELFF.

The gene calls are TRBV6-2 or TRBV6-3 and TRBJ2-3; a possible D gene is TRBD1 (5 bases). Germline V gene lookup returns CDR1 MNHEY and CDR2 SVGEGT. The CDR3 extends over 15 amino acids. Trimming removed 6 bases at V and 3 bases at J, with 16 bases between. In nucleotides, the CDR3 is TGTGCCAGCAGCCTCCCCTGGACATCGACAGATACGCAGTATTTT. It translates to CASSLPWTSTDTQYF.

This rearrangement joins TRBV6-2 or TRBV6-3 to TRBJ2-2; TRBD1 might be the D (5 bases). V lost 2 bases and J lost 14, with 9 bases in between. Germline V gene sequence: CDR1 MNHEY, CDR2 SVGEGT. This CDR3 has 11 amino acids. The CDR3 DNA sequence: TGTGCCAGCAGTTACAGCTGGGGCCTGTTTTTT. Its translation: CASSYSWGLFF.

This chain uses TRBV5-1 with TRBJ1-1; tentative D call: TRBD1 (5 bases). The V gene lost 0 bases and the J gene lost 1 base, with 10 bases spanning the gap. In germline, CDR1 is SGHRS, CDR2 YFSETQ. The CDR3 has 15 residues. CDR3 sequence: CASSLVGQGNTEAFF. CDR3 sequence (DNA): TGCGCCAGCAGCTTGGTAGGACAAGGGAACACTGAAGCTTTCTTT.

The rearrangement uses TRBV5-1 and TRBJ1-1, with no clear D. The CDR3 sequence is 14 residues long. V lost 0 bases, J lost 7 bases, and 13 bases lay in between. Germline CDR1 is SGHRS and CDR2 is YFSETQ. Here the CDR3 DNA reads TGCGCCAGCAGCTTGGCGGGGTGGGCCGATGAAGCTTTCTTT. This translates into CASSLAGWADEAFF.

The rearrangement uses TRBV5-1 and TRBJ2-1, with TRBD2 as a possible D gene (7 bases). The CDR3 contains 15 residues. Germline V gene lookup returns CDR1 SGHRS and CDR2 YFSETQ. V dropped 1 base and J dropped 8 bases, with 16 bases sitting between them. The CDR3 DNA reads TGCGCCAGCAGCTTGAACGGGGGGCCTAGGGATGAGCAGTTCTTC. The encoded protein is CASSLNGGPRDEQFF.

This clone has just a few counts. An end of the junction differs from the germline gene, which may be a read error. The chain has TRBV19 and TRBJ1-1; D is ambiguous. Looked up from germline, CDR1 is LNHDA and CDR2 is SQIVND (reference sequence). CDR3 length: 13 amino acids. Here the CDR3 reads CASRIGWGTEAFF. The DNA of the CDR3 is TGTGCCAGTAGAATAGGTTGGGGCACTGAAGCTTTCTTT.

The genes are TRBV9 and TRBJ1-6; no reliable D call. The CDR3 runs 13 residues. Trimming shortened V by 3 bases and J by 6 bases, and 7 bases separated the two germline ends. The germline gives CDR1 SGDLS, CDR2 YYNGEE. The CDR3 bases are TGTGCCAGCAGCGCACACATTAATTCACCCCTCCACTTT. Protein: CASSAHINSPLHF.

V gene TRBV27 combines with J gene TRBJ2-3; TRBD2 aligns across 8 bases. The CDR3 has 15 residues. CDR1 and CDR2 from the germline V gene are MNHEY and SMNVEV (reference sequence). V lost 5 bases to trimming and J lost 7 bases; unmatched junction nucleotides: 11. CDR3 sequence: CASSPRGLGLNTQYF. As DNA, the CDR3 is TGTGCCAGCAGTCCGAGGGGACTAGGGTTGAATACGCAGTATTTT.

The gene calls are TRBV7-2 and TRBJ1-3; 7 bases line up with TRBD1. Looked up from germline, CDR1 is SGHTA and CDR2 is FQGNSA. This CDR3 comprises 15 residues. J gave up 1 base and V 4 bases, and 4 bases lay outside the gene matches. CDR3 in DNA: TGTGCCAGCAGCTCCGGGACAGCATCTGGAAACACCATATATTTT. Its translation: CASSSGTASGNTIYF.

The CDR3 loop reads CASTQAGGQQETQYF. Written as DNA, the CDR3 is TGTGCCAGCACCCAAGCGGGGGGTCAACAAGAGACCCAGTACTTC. This chain links TRBV6-5 with TRBJ2-5; 9 bases are a match to TRBD2. The germline V gene has CDR1 MNHEY and CDR2 SVGAGI. The CDR3 runs to 15 residues. V gave up 7 bases and J gave up 2 bases; unmatched junction bases: 8.

This sequence joins TRBV7-9 and TRBJ1-1, with 9 bases that match TRBD1. This CDR3 spans 14 amino acids. Per the germline V gene, CDR1 is SEHNR and CDR2 is FQNEAQ (reference sequence). Trimming took 7 bases from V and 5 from J; bases not matched to a gene: 8. CDR3 coding DNA: TGTGCCAGCAACCTGGGACAGGGCTGGACTGAAGCTTTCTTT. It translates to CASNLGQGWTEAFF.

The rearrangement links TRBV5-1 to TRBJ2-7; 7 bases are a match to TRBD1. CDR3 size: 14 residues. Germline loops: CDR1 SGHRS, CDR2 YFSETQ. V was clipped by 4 bases and J by 4 bases; unmatched bases: 8. The CDR3 DNA reads TGCGCCAGCAGCACGGGACAGCGTCAATACGAGCAGTACTTC. This encodes CASSTGQRQYEQYF.

The chain couples TRBV7-8 to TRBJ1-6, with D maybe TRBD1 (5 bases). This CDR3 contains 13 residues. V gave up 1 base and J gave up 19 bases, with 17 bases separating them. Looked up from germline, CDR1 is SGHVS and CDR2 is FQNEAQ. Here the CDR3 reads CASSLGNEGLPHF. The DNA of the CDR3 is TGTGCCAGCAGCTTAGGCAATGAGGGGCTCCCTCACTTT. Full variable domain (outside the CDR3, taken from reference TRBV7-8 and TRBJ1-6): GAGVSQSPRYKVAKRGQDVALRCDPISGHVSLFWYQQALGQGPEFLTYFQNEAQLDKSGLPSDRFFAERPEGSVSTLKIQRTQQEDSAVYLCASSLGNEGLPHFGNGTRLTVT.

This chain connects TRBV7-2 to TRBJ2-3; a weak D match, TRBD1 (5 bases). There are 16 residues in the CDR3. Deletions cut 3 bases from V and 6 bases from J, with 19 bases between. Germline V gene lookup returns CDR1 SGHTA and CDR2 FQGNSA. CDR3 region: CASSFSLRAAGDTQYF. The CDR3 coding sequence is TGTGCCAGCAGCTTTAGCTTACGTGCGGCAGGGGATACGCAGTATTTT.

This chain connects TRBV19 to TRBJ1-2, with TRBD1 as a possible D gene (5 bases). Germline values: CDR1 LNHDA, CDR2 SQIVND (reference sequence). Trimming took off 6 bases at V and 2 bases at J, with 13 bases between the two ends. The CDR3 totals 14 residues. In DNA, the CDR3 is TGTGCCAGTAGCACCCTCGGGACCAACTATGGCTACACCTTC. This gives the protein CASSTLGTNYGYTF.

In this sample, this clone turned up once. The J gene is TRBJ2-1, the V gene TRBV28; perhaps TRBD2 as D (6 bases). The CDR3 loop spans 17 amino acids. Trimming removed 2 bases at V and 4 bases at J, with 18 bases between. Germline CDR1 is MDHEN and CDR2 is SYDVKM. The CDR3 nucleotides read TGTGCCAGCAGTTTACATAAGACTAGTCAGCCGTACAATGAGCAGTTCTTC. Its protein product is CASSLHKTSQPYNEQFF.

This rearrangement joins TRBV27 to TRBJ1-2; 7 nucleotides line up with TRBD1. Germline loops: CDR1 MNHEY, CDR2 SMNVEV (reference sequence). The CDR3 runs 14 residues. The V segment lost 5 bases and the J segment 1 base; nucleotides outside the gene matches: 4. Here the CDR3 reads CASSRRDSNYGYTF. As DNA, the CDR3 is TGTGCCAGCAGTCGACGGGACAGTAACTATGGCTACACCTTC.

The chain carries TRBV7-8 and TRBJ2-1; D unresolved. The CDR3 consists of 16 residues. Trimming cost V 4 bases and J 1 base, with 14 bases left between them. Germline CDR1 and CDR2: SGHVS and FQNEAQ. CDR3 amino acids: CASSSNGVWSYNEQFF. The CDR3 bases are TGTGCCAGCAGCTCCAACGGAGTTTGGTCCTACAATGAGCAGTTCTTC.

This clone was detected once. V usage is TRBV7-3 and J usage is TRBJ1-2; TRBD1 matches 12 bases. CDR1 and CDR2 (germline): SGHTA, FQGTGA. With V trimmed by 2 bases and J by 6 bases, 4 bases remained unmatched. This CDR3 is 15 amino acids long. The CDR3 DNA sequence: TGTGCCAGCAGCTTAGGGACAGGGGGCGCTGATGGCTACACCTTC. It yields the protein CASSLGTGGADGYTF.

The V and J genes are TRBV3-1 (or the pseudogene TRBV3-2) and TRBJ1-2; D is ambiguous. The CDR3 runs 13 residues. V was cut by 0 bases and J by 4 bases, with 6 bases left in between. CDR1 and CDR2 (germline): LGHDT, YNNKEL (reference sequence). The CDR3 here is CASSQDYSYGYTF. CDR3 DNA: TGTGCCAGCAGCCAAGATTACAGCTATGGCTACACCTTC.

This rearrangement joins TRBV10-3 to TRBJ2-7; no clear D gene. Germline values: CDR1 ENHRY, CDR2 SYGVKD. The V end was cut by 2 bases, the J end by 4 bases, with 9 bases between. The CDR3 has 13 residues. The CDR3 region has the DNA TGTGCCATCAGTGAGAGGCAATTTTACGAGCAGTACTTC. This sequence encodes CAISERQFYEQYF.

The chain carries TRBV7-2 and TRBJ1-2, with D possibly being TRBD1 (6 bases). The CDR3 totals 15 residues. CDR1 and CDR2 from the germline V gene are SGHTA and FQGNSA. V was pared by 3 bases and J by 4 bases, with 15 bases between. CDR3 region: CASSFGSGGGYGYTF. For the CDR3, the DNA is TGTGCCAGCAGCTTTGGGTCGGGGGGCGGCTATGGCTACACCTTC.

V and J are TRBV29-1 and TRBJ2-3; 7 bases align to TRBD2. Germline CDR1 SQVTM, CDR2 ANQGSEA. V lost 5 bases and J lost 2; bases outside the gene matches: 7. CDR3 length equals 14 residues. CDR3 bases: TGCAGCGTTCGGGGAGGGACCACCACAGATACGCAGTATTTT. This encodes CSVRGGTTTDTQYF.

The chain carries TRBV3-1 (or the pseudogene TRBV3-2) and TRBJ2-1; 8 bases align to TRBD1. In germline, CDR1 is LGHDT, CDR2 YNNKEL (reference sequence). Trimming at V came to 3 bases and at J to 0 bases, leaving 1 base not matched to a gene. The CDR3 is made up of 15 amino acids. CDR3 amino acids: CASSHTGGSYNEQFF. For the CDR3, the DNA is TGTGCCAGCAGCCACACAGGGGGCTCCTACAATGAGCAGTTCTTC.

The V call is TRBV19, the J call TRBJ1-5, with D hard to call. CDR1 and CDR2 (germline): LNHDA, SQIVND (reference sequence). V gave up 3 bases and J gave up 4 bases, with 4 bases separating them. The CDR3 has 12 residues. The CDR3 nucleotides are TGTGCCAGTAGTATTGAGAATCAGCCCCAGCATTTT. Translated, it gives CASSIENQPQHF.

The chain joins TRBV21-1 to TRBJ2-5; the table's D call, TRBD2, was not checked against the DNA. TRBV21-1 is deemed a pseudogene. This CDR3 region has 15 residues. The CDR3 loop is CASTPTAKEKETQYF. Written as DNA, the CDR3 is TGTGCCAGCACCCCGACTGCGAAAGAAAAAGAGACCCAGTACTTC.

The chain employs TRBV9 and TRBJ1-6; D might be TRBD1 (5 bases). Germline lookup yields CDR1 SGDLS and CDR2 YYNGEE. The V end was cut by 3 bases, the J end by 7 bases, with 17 bases between. The CDR3 runs 16 residues. The CDR3 region has the DNA TGTGCCAGCAGCGCCTCCATCAGGGCCGACAATTCACCCCTCCACTTT. Amino acid sequence: CASSASIRADNSPLHF.